The rows below give T cell receptor beta chains drawn from one sample of a study of CD8+CD57+ T cells in acquired aplastic anemia. TCRdb re-called the reads through MiXCR, storing one row per CDR3 protein. The sample lists 86,000 or so distinct CDR3 sequences, approximately 46% occurring once. Sequenced material: sorted CD4+, CD8+, or CD8+CD57+ T cells (not recorded which) from PBMCs. These receptors all stem from a human donor in good health, serving as a control. CDR3s include the opening cysteine and the closing phenylalanine or tryptophan. The D gene is left open where the match is weak. Clone size, where shown, is once, few, many, or a class for clones that have expanded.

D gene	clone size	V gene	J gene	CDR3 DNA	CDR3 protein
-	-	TRBV4-1	TRBJ1-2	TGCGCCAGCAGCCAAGAGGGGGATGGCTACACCTTC	CASSQEGDGYTF
-	-	TRBV7-2	TRBJ1-6	TGTGCCAGCAGCTTAGTTGGGGGCCCCAATTCACCCCTCCACTTT	CASSLVGGPNSPLHF
-	-	TRBV24-1	TRBJ1-2	TGTGCCACCAGTGATATAGGAAGCCCCTATGGCTACACCTTC	CATSDIGSPYGYTF
-	many	TRBV12-5	TRBJ1-5	TGTGCTAGTGGTACAAGTGGTCCCGATGGCAATCAGCCCCAGCATTTT	CASGTSGPDGNQPQHF
-	many	TRBV6-1	TRBJ1-5	TGTGCCAGCAGTGAATGGGATACCTATCAGCCCCAGCATTTT	CASSEWDTYQPQHF
-	many	TRBV30	TRBJ1-1	TGTGCCTGGAGTGTAGGTCTCTCTGAAGCTTTCTTT	CAWSVGLSEAFF
TRBD1	few	TRBV29-1	TRBJ1-2	TGCAGCGTTGAAGGGACAGGGGAGAAGCTTATCTATGGCTACACCTTC	CSVEGTGEKLIYGYTF
-	many	TRBV5-8	TRBJ2-7	TGTGCCAGCAGCTTGGCGTCAGGGATGCTACGGGAGCAGTACTTC	CASSLASGMLREQYF
-	few	TRBV29-1	TRBJ2-2	TGCAGCGTTGGCCAGAGTTCCGGGGAGCTGTTTTTT	CSVGQSSGELFF
TRBD1	-	TRBV19	TRBJ2-7	TGTGCCAGTAGCGGGACAGGGCTGTTCGAGCAGTACTTC	CASSGTGLFEQYF